This record covers a single T cell receptor (beta chain). This record comes from a study of blood T cell repertoires in COVID-19. For the study at large: Spain, Italy and the United States supplied samples that represented acute and convalescent COVID-19.

CDR1 and CDR2 from the germline V gene are SGHDT and YYEEEE. Germline trimming cut 0 bases from V and 5 bases from J; bases unmatched to any gene: 10. The CDR3 covers 16 residues. The assay was immunoSEQ multiplex PCR, and TCRdb's table has in-frame clones only and misses some. The profile shows about 82,000 clones, approximately 90% of them singletons. Across about two dozen US areas, participants ranged in age from roughly 18 to 95 years. V gene TRBV5-6 combines with J gene TRBJ1-2, with 7 bases matching TRBD1. The sample was PBMCs or T cells enriched from blood (not recorded which). This clonotype was sampled from a woman in her 50s with acute COVID-19. Here the CDR3 DNA reads TGTGCCAGCAGCTTGGCTAACAGGGGCGGAAGGTATGGCTACACCTTC. It specifies CASSLANRGGRYGYTF.